These 14 T cell receptor beta chains were sequenced from one sample in a study of blood T cell repertoires in COVID-19. Sequencing was performed with immunoSEQ multiplex PCR; in TCRdb, only in-frame clones are kept and a portion is missing. The sample consists of approximately 210,000 clones, 75% to 90% of them appearing once. Sequencing input: peripheral blood. Receptors were obtained from a man aged 40-50 years with acute or convalescent COVID-19.

This chain links TRBV5-4 with TRBJ2-1, with 13 positions matching TRBD2. The germline V gene has CDR1 SGHNT and CDR2 YYREEE (reference sequence). This CDR3 is 15 amino acids long. V lost 0 bases, J lost 10 bases, and 4 bases stayed unmatched. The CDR3 loop reads CASSLAGLAGDEQFF. CDR3 DNA sequence: TGTGCCAGCAGCTTGGCAGGACTAGCGGGAGACGAGCAGTTCTTC.

The chain's CDR3 is CASSWSRATGPWQPQHF. CDR3 DNA: TGTGCCAGCAGCTGGAGCAGGGCCACAGGCCCTTGGCAGCCCCAGCATTTT. This rearrangement joins TRBV14 to TRBJ1-5; D is perhaps TRBD1 (5 bases). Germline V gene sequence: CDR1 SGHDN, CDR2 FVKESK. V was shortened by 5 bases and J by 7 bases, with 24 bases between the two germline ends. This CDR3 spans 17 amino acids.

This chain links TRBV6-5 with TRBJ1-2; possible D gene TRBD1, 6 bases. The CDR3 spans 16 residues. Germline values: CDR1 MNHEY, CDR2 SVGAGI. V gave up 2 bases and J gave up 8 bases, with 21 bases separating them. For the CDR3, the DNA is TGTGCCAGCAGTTACGGTCAGGGGCCCGTTAGGATAGGCTACACCTTC. This sequence encodes CASSYGQGPVRIGYTF.

This clone appeared once. This chain links TRBV10-2 with TRBJ2-7; 10 bases are shared with TRBD2. V shed 3 bases, J shed 4 bases, and the junction held 3 bases outside the gene matches. The CDR3 loop spans 14 amino acids. CDR1 and CDR2 (germline): WSHSY, SAAADI. This CDR3 reads CASSEAGGPYEQYF. CDR3 coding DNA: TGCGCCAGCAGTGAAGCGGGAGGGCCTTACGAGCAGTACTTC.

This CDR3 reads CSVEALVDGYSYEQYF. The CDR3 nucleotides read TGCAGCGTTGAAGCCCTAGTCGACGGATACTCCTACGAGCAGTACTTC. The chain has TRBV29-1 and TRBJ2-7; unclear D gene. V was cut by 1 base and J by 0 bases, with 16 bases left in between. The CDR3 spans 16 residues. CDR1 and CDR2 from the germline V gene are SQVTM and ANQGSEA.

The rearrangement joins TRBV24-1 to TRBJ1-2, with 11 bases identical to TRBD1. Germline assignment: CDR1 KGHDR and CDR2 SFDVKD. J was trimmed by 4 bases and V by 4 bases; bases with no gene match: 7. This CDR3 contains 16 residues. DNA for the CDR3: TGTGCCACCAGTGAATCACCGGGACAGGGGGTCTATGGCTACACCTTC. This translates into CATSESPGQGVYGYTF.

The genes are TRBV30 and TRBJ2-7, with a possible D match to TRBD1 (5 bases). Germline V gives CDR1 GTSNPN, CDR2 SVGIG (reference sequence). V was cut by 0 bases and J by 5 bases, with 17 bases left in between. CDR3 length: 15 residues. The CDR3 region has the DNA TGTGCCTGGAGTGTACCCTGGGCAGGGCGGCACGAGCAGTACTTC. It specifies CAWSVPWAGRHEQYF.

The chain carries TRBV7-3 and TRBJ2-1, with 14 bases that match TRBD2. Germline CDR1 and CDR2: SGHTA and FQGTGA. The CDR3 consists of 18 residues. V trimming: 4 bases; J trimming: 6 bases; junction bases outside the gene matches: 11. The CDR3 reads CASSSSGTSGRGGNEQFF. In DNA, the CDR3 is TGTGCCAGCAGCTCCTCCGGGACTAGCGGGAGAGGCGGCAATGAGCAGTTCTTC. Complete variable domain (other parts from reference TRBV7-3 and TRBJ2-1): GAGVSQTPSNKVTEKGKYVELRCDPISGHTALYWYRQSLGQGPEFLIYFQGTGAADDSGLPNDRFFAVRPEGSVSTLKIQRTERGDSAVYLCASSSSGTSGRGGNEQFFGPGTRLTVL.

The chain joins TRBV30 to TRBJ2-1; 10 nucleotides line up with TRBD2. The length of the CDR3 is 13 residues. V shed 6 bases and J 6 bases; nucleotides not matched to a gene: 5. The germline gives CDR1 GTSNPN, CDR2 SVGIG (reference sequence). The CDR3 DNA is TGTGCCTGTTCCCCTAGCGGGGGCAATGAGCAGTTCTTC. Residues: CACSPSGGNEQFF. Full variable domain (outside the CDR3, taken from reference TRBV30 and TRBJ2-1): SQTIHQWPATLVQPVGSPLSLECTVEGTSNPNLYWYRQAAGRGLQLLFYSVGIGQISSEVPQNLSASRPQDRQFILSSKKLLLSDSGFYLCACSPSGGNEQFFGPGTRLTVL.

CDR3 residues: CAWKYLDRGHSTEAFF. The DNA of the CDR3 is TGTGCCTGGAAATATTTGGACAGGGGGCACTCAACTGAAGCTTTCTTT. The chain is built from TRBV30 and TRBJ1-1, with 11 bases aligning to TRBD1. The CDR3 totals 16 residues. V lost 4 bases to trimming and J lost 5 bases; unmatched junction nucleotides: 12. CDR1 and CDR2 from the germline V gene are GTSNPN and SVGIG (reference sequence).

This chain's CDR3 is CASSVAGTGDYEQYF. CDR3 in DNA: TGCGCCAGCAGCGTAGCCGGGACAGGGGACTACGAGCAGTACTTC. This chain joins TRBV5-1 and TRBJ2-7; 10 positions match TRBD1. The ends lost 4 bases at V and 3 bases at J; junction bases unmatched: 7. The CDR3 loop spans 15 amino acids. CDR1 and CDR2 (germline): SGHRS, YFSETQ.

This sequence joins TRBV11-1 and TRBJ1-1, with a weak D call TRBD1 (5 bases). Germline V gene sequence: CDR1 SGHAT, CDR2 FQDESV (reference sequence). The CDR3 extends over 13 amino acids. V was pared by 3 bases and J by 5 bases, with 10 bases between. The CDR3 reads CASSLEGRTEAFF. The CDR3 DNA reads TGTGCCAGCAGCTTGGAGGGGAGAACTGAAGCTTTCTTT.

The chain joins TRBV2 to TRBJ1-5, with unresolved D. In germline, CDR1 is SNHLY, CDR2 FYNNEI. V was pared by 4 bases and J by 6 bases, with 7 bases between. CDR3 length: 12 amino acids. The CDR3 DNA sequence: TGTGCCAGCAGTGGCGATGGTCAGCCCCAGCATTTT. This sequence encodes CASSGDGQPQHF.

This clone has a single count. The chain uses TRBV20-1 and TRBJ2-1, with 9 bases fitting TRBD2. Trimming at V came to 3 bases and at J to 8 bases, leaving 17 bases not matched to a gene. The germline V gene has CDR1 DFQATT and CDR2 SNEGSKA (reference sequence). The CDR3 is made up of 17 amino acids. CDR3 nucleotide sequence: TGCAGTGCTAGTAATAAATTAAAAGCGGGAGGCGAGGATGAGCAGTTCTTC. Its protein is CSASNKLKAGGEDEQFF.